This TCR beta chain was identified in a study of cytomegalovirus exposure and HLA in healthy donors. General observations from the study: The majority of TCR sequences were rare, yet some public TCRs appeared in many donors. TCR clusters originating in the first cohort tended to co-occur in the 110 or so validation repertoires, according to a later analysis.

This clone has just one count. Its specificity is unknown. Germline V gene sequence: CDR1 MGHRA, CDR2 YSYEKL. This CDR3 is built from 12 residues. J was trimmed by 7 bases and V by 3 bases; bases with no gene match: 2. Assay: immunoSEQ multiplex PCR; the TCRdb copy retains only in-frame clones and omits some. Of about 130,000 clones in the sample, 89% were seen once. The chain links TRBV4-1 to TRBJ1-1, with 7 bases matching TRBD1. The sample taken for sequencing was PBMCs. The TCR sequence derives from a woman between 18 and 29 years old in good health and CMV-seronegative. CDR3 sequence: CASSQGQFEAFF. The CDR3 DNA sequence: TGCGCCAGCAGCCAGGGACAGTTTGAAGCTTTCTTT.